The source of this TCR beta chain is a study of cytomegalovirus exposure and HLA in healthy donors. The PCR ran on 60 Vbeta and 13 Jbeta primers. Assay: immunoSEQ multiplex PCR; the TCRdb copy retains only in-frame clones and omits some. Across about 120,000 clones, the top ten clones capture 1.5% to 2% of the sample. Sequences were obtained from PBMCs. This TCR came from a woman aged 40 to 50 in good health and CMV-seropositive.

For the CDR3, the DNA is TGCGCCAGCAGCCCTCGGGGGGTTTGGGGGGAGCCCAATGAGCAGTTCTTC. Its translation is CASSPRGVWGEPNEQFF. The chain couples TRBV5-1 to TRBJ2-1; 7 bases are shared with TRBD2. CDR3 length: 17 residues. Germline V CDR1 and CDR2: SGHRS, YFSETQ. The J segment lost 6 bases and the V segment lost 4 bases, leaving 16 bases of the junction unmatched.